This T cell receptor beta chain was sequenced during a study of cytomegalovirus exposure and HLA in healthy donors. Study-wide findings and caveats: Near-uniform donor sequencing depth was presumed by presence/absence analyses. Most TCR sequences were uncommon, yet certain public TCRs appeared in many donors. Through in vitro validation, a few CMV-associated chains were shown to be specific for CMV antigens. In a later analysis, common viral pathogens appeared linked to several of the most significant clusters.

Note on this clone: Its antigen remains unknown.

Amplification used 60 Vbeta primers and 13 Jbeta primers. This table comes from immunoSEQ multiplex PCR, and its TCRdb copy is limited to in-frame clones, with some not included. The sample lists approximately 180,000 clones, roughly three quarters occurring once. V shed 0 bases, J shed 7 bases, and the junction held 5 bases outside the gene matches. This CDR3 is 15 amino acids long. CDR1 and CDR2 from the germline V gene are SGHTA and FQGNSA. Material for sequencing was PBMCs. The rearrangement links TRBV7-2 to TRBJ1-1; TRBD1 matches 10 bases. This receptor was obtained from a male donor in good health and CMV-seronegative. The CDR3 protein is CASSLASGQGSEAFF. CDR3 coding DNA: TGTGCCAGCAGCTTAGCGTCGGGACAGGGGAGTGAAGCTTTCTTT.